This entry lists 28 T cell receptor beta chains sequenced from one sample in a study of Graves' ophthalmopathy and Graves' hyperthyroidism. TCR beta CDR3 amplification used RNA transcripts. The first-round RT-PCR employed HTBI primers together with the Qiagen OneStep RT-PCR kit. A multiplex PCR was then performed as the second round. TCRdb passed the multiplex PCR reads through MiXCR, listing each CDR3 protein once. The table lists roughly 600,000 distinct CDR3 sequences, about two fifths of them singletons. The sample consisted of peripheral blood or thyroid tissue (not recorded which). The receptor source for this set is an adult man with Graves' hyperthyroidism.

Only a few counts were recorded for this clonotype. The chain is built from TRBV30 and TRBJ2-7; 8 nucleotides align to TRBD1. The V gene's germline CDR1 is GTSNPN and CDR2 SVGIG (reference sequence). The CDR3 contains 14 residues. Trimming cost V 0 bases and J 3 bases; bases outside gene matches: 4. In nucleotides, the CDR3 is TGTGCCTGGAGTGTTACAGGGGGATTCTACGAGCAGTACTTC. Its translation is CAWSVTGGFYEQYF.

This clonotype came up once. This chain joins TRBV13 and TRBJ2-7; TRBD1 agrees at 10 bases. V was clipped by 5 bases and J by 6 bases; unmatched bases: 7. This CDR3 is built from 14 residues. In germline, CDR1 is PRHDT, CDR2 FYEKMQ (reference sequence). The CDR3, as DNA: TGTGCCAGCAGCCACGGACAGGGGGTCCGCGAGCAGTACTTC. Its protein is CASSHGQGVREQYF.

The rearrangement joins TRBV2 to TRBJ2-3; the D is unclear. CDR3 length equals 13 residues. Trimming cost V 5 bases and J 0 bases, with 6 bases left between them. CDR1 and CDR2 from the germline V gene are SNHLY and FYNNEI. The CDR3 nucleotides read TGTGCCAGCAGTTACCGAAGCACAGATACGCAGTATTTT. This translates into CASSYRSTDTQYF. The full variable domain, with the rest looked up from reference TRBV2 and TRBJ2-3, is EPEVTQTPSHQVTQMGQEVILRCVPISNHLYFYWYRQILGQKVEFLVSFYNNEISEKSEIFDDQFSVERPDGSNFTLKIRSTKLEDSAMYFCASSYRSTDTQYFGPGTRLTVL.

This clonotype was detected ten times or more. V and J are TRBV2 and TRBJ1-2; 7 positions match TRBD1. The germline gives CDR1 SNHLY, CDR2 FYNNEI. The CDR3 runs 13 residues. Trimming cost V 3 bases and J 5 bases; bases outside gene matches: 3. CDR3 loop: CASSEEGAYGYTF. As DNA, the CDR3 is TGTGCCAGCAGTGAGGAGGGGGCTTATGGCTACACCTTC. Full variable domain (missing parts from reference TRBV2 and TRBJ1-2): EPEVTQTPSHQVTQMGQEVILRCVPISNHLYFYWYRQILGQKVEFLVSFYNNEISEKSEIFDDQFSVERPDGSNFTLKIRSTKLEDSAMYFCASSEEGAYGYTFGSGTRLTVV.

This clonotype was observed at least ten times. The chain employs TRBV7-9 and TRBJ1-1; D ambiguous. CDR1 is SEHNR, CDR2 FQNEAQ, per germline (reference sequence). V was trimmed by 5 bases and J by 1 base, leaving 11 bases between them. The CDR3 contains 14 residues. The DNA of the CDR3 is TGTGCCAGCAGCAGTGGGTACGGGAACACTGAAGCTTTCTTT. It specifies CASSSGYGNTEAFF.

This clonotype was picked up a small number of times. The gene calls are TRBV25-1 and TRBJ2-3; perhaps TRBD2 as D (5 bases). The CDR3 totals 14 residues. Germline-derived CDR1 and CDR2 are MGHDK and SYGVNS. V lost 5 bases and J 2 bases, leaving 11 bases between the germline ends. CDR3 residues: CASSYGLYTDTQYF. The CDR3 DNA is TGTGCCAGCAGTTACGGACTGTACACAGATACGCAGTATTTT.

This clonotype appeared many times. V usage is TRBV5-6 and J usage is TRBJ2-5, with a tentative D call TRBD1 (5 bases). Trimming removed 0 bases from V and 5 bases from J, with 8 bases in between. In germline, CDR1 is SGHDT, CDR2 YYEEEE. The CDR3 has 13 amino acids. CDR3 in amino acids: CASSLGGIETQYF. CDR3 DNA: TGTGCCAGCAGCTTGGGGGGCATCGAGACCCAGTACTTC.

This chain links TRBV10-3 with TRBJ1-3, with D maybe TRBD1 (6 bases). Trimming left V 6 bases short and J 0 bases short, with 9 bases between. CDR1 is ENHRY, CDR2 SYGVKD, per germline. This CDR3 has 14 residues. The CDR3 spells CAIRDSSSGNTIYF. The CDR3 DNA reads as TGTGCCATCAGGGACAGCAGCTCTGGAAACACCATATATTTT.

A remark on this clonotype: A read error is likely, as this CDR3 ends without the conserved phenylalanine or tryptophan. The genes are TRBV12-5 and TRBJ2-5; D is unclear. The V gene's germline CDR1 is LGHNT and CDR2 FRNRAP. The CDR3 is made up of 16 amino acids. The CDR3 region is CASSLRHLRYQETQYL. DNA for the CDR3: TGTGCCAGCAGTTTGAGGCACCTGCGATACCAAGAGACCCAGTACCTC.

The chain joins TRBV29-1 to TRBJ2-7, with 8 positions matching TRBD1. V shed 8 bases, J shed 1 base, and the junction held 7 bases outside the gene matches. Germline V lookup: CDR1 SQVTM, CDR2 ANQGSEA. The CDR3 contains 13 residues. The CDR3 coding sequence is TGCAGCCACCGACAGGGGCCTTCCTACGAGCAGTACTTC. It translates to CSHRQGPSYEQYF.

This clonotype was seen more than once but under ten times. One end of the junction fails to match germline, which may point to a read error. The chain couples TRBV24-1 to TRBJ1-1, with D perhaps TRBD1 (5 bases). The germline CDR1 and CDR2 sequences are KGHDR and SFDVKD. CDR3 length: 15 residues. This CDR3 is CASSLTRLRGTEAFF. In nucleotides, the CDR3 is TGTGCCAGCAGTCTCACACGCCTAAGGGGCACTGAAGCTTTCTTT.

This clonotype was counted many times. This sequence joins TRBV19 and TRBJ1-2; D ambiguous. The V end was cut by 6 bases, the J end by 8 bases, with 22 bases between. The CDR3 has 15 residues. Looked up from germline, CDR1 is LNHDA and CDR2 is SQIVND (reference sequence). The CDR3 loop is CASSPKPGSLGGYTF. Written as DNA, the CDR3 is TGTGCCAGTAGCCCAAAGCCGGGATCACTGGGCGGCTACACCTTC. Complete variable domain (other parts from reference TRBV19 and TRBJ1-2): DGGITQSPKYLFRKEGQNVTLSCEQNLNHDAMYWYRQDPGQGLRLIYYSQIVNDFQKGDIAEGYSVSREKKESFPLTVTSAQKNPTAFYLCASSPKPGSLGGYTFGSGTRLTVV.

The rearrangement links TRBV13 to TRBJ2-2; 7 bases map to TRBD1. From germline, CDR1 is PRHDT and CDR2 FYEKMQ (reference sequence). This CDR3 contains 18 residues. After removal of 0 bases from V and 1 base from J, the junction contained 8 bases not matched to a gene. CDR3 DNA: TGTGCCAGCAGCTTAGGCAGAATACAGGGGAGGAACACCGGGGAGCTGTTTTTT. Encoded protein: CASSLGRIQGRNTGELFF.

The sample holds a few counts of this clonotype. Possible read error: a much larger clone is one base away. CDR3 coding DNA: TGTGCCAGCAGCTTGACCAGGACAACCGGTGGAGAGACCCAGTACTTC. Its protein product is CASSLTRTTGGETQYF. J is TRBJ2-5 and V is TRBV11-3; D is perhaps TRBD1 (5 bases). The CDR3 spans 16 residues. The ends were cut back, 3 bases at V and 4 bases at J, with 18 bases in the middle. Germline values: CDR1 SGHNT, CDR2 YENEEA.

The chain has TRBV7-2 and TRBJ2-1; a weak D match, TRBD2 (5 bases). Per the germline V gene, CDR1 is SGHTA and CDR2 is FQGNSA. V was cut by 1 base and J by 9 bases, with 16 bases left in between. This CDR3 comprises 15 residues. CDR3 sequence (DNA): TGTGCCAGCAGCTTAGAACTAGTCAAGGCCACTGAGCAGTTCTTC. This gives the protein CASSLELVKATEQFF.

Ten or more counts support this clonotype. V is TRBV12-3 or TRBV12-4 and J is TRBJ2-5; either TRBD1 or TRBD2 may supply D (5 bases each). CDR3 length: 15 amino acids. V was pared by 5 bases and J by 4 bases, with 17 bases between. The CDR3 protein is CASSTWGRGSETQYF. The CDR3 DNA reads TGTGCCAGCAGTACCTGGGGGAGAGGATCAGAGACCCAGTACTTC.

As for this clonotype: Sequence at one end of the junction differs from germline and may be a read error. CDR3 bases: TGCGCCAGCAGCTTAGGCTCGGGCCCACTCTCTGGAAACACCATATATTTT. Translating it yields CASSLGSGPLSGNTIYF. This chain uses TRBV7-6 with TRBJ1-3; D is ambiguous. CDR1 is SGHVS and CDR2 is FNYEAQ in the germline V gene. This CDR3 region has 17 residues.

The gene calls are TRBV6-5 and TRBJ2-7; the D is unclear. V lost 2 bases, J lost 0 bases, and 14 bases lay in between. The germline gives CDR1 MNHEY, CDR2 SVGAGI. This CDR3 has 16 amino acids. This CDR3 is CASSYGIPISSYEQYF. The DNA for the CDR3 is TGTGCCAGCAGTTACGGCATCCCCATTAGCTCCTACGAGCAGTACTTC.

This clonotype was counted between two and nine times. The CDR3 nucleotides read TGTGCCAGCAAGGGACTAGTCGGCAATGAGCAGTTCTTC. It yields the protein CASKGLVGNEQFF. V is TRBV7-9 and J is TRBJ2-7, with 8 bases lining up with TRBD2. Gene TRBJ2-1 matches the end of the DNA better, so the J call may be wrong. Germline CDR1 is SEHNR and CDR2 is FQNEAQ (reference sequence). The CDR3 is 13 amino acids.

This clonotype was found many times. The CDR3 region has the DNA TGCGCCAGCAGCCTGAGGGTCTGGCGCGGGGACACTGAAGCTTTCTTT. Protein sequence: CASSLRVWRGDTEAFF. This rearrangement joins TRBV4-1 to TRBJ1-1; D is uncertain. The CDR3 extends over 16 amino acids. Trimming removed 4 bases from V and 3 bases from J, with 18 bases in between. Germline V lookup: CDR1 MGHRA, CDR2 YSYEKL.

The CDR3 DNA follows: TGTGCCAGCAGCTTAGGACCCTATTACGGGAGGGCCTTGAATGAGCAGTTCTTC. Translation: CASSLGPYYGRALNEQFF. This sequence joins TRBV7-6 and TRBJ2-7; TRBD2 agrees at 8 bases. The J call may be faulty, since TRBJ2-1 better matches the DNA end. Germline values: CDR1 SGHVS, CDR2 FNYEAQ. The CDR3 consists of 18 residues.

The table lists this clonotype with many counts. V and J are TRBV7-2 and TRBJ1-2; D ambiguous. The ends were cut back, 0 bases at V and 4 bases at J, with 6 bases in the middle. The CDR3 is made up of 13 amino acids. Per the germline V gene, CDR1 is SGHTA and CDR2 is FQGNSA. The CDR3 DNA follows: TGTGCCAGCAGCTTAGCACAGCCCTATGGCTACACCTTC. Encoded protein: CASSLAQPYGYTF.

Notes on this clonotype: This may arise from a read error, as a much more abundant clone is one base away. V usage is TRBV19 and J usage is TRBJ2-2; TRBD2 aligns across 10 bases. The CDR3 totals 17 residues. The germline CDR1 and CDR2 sequences are LNHDA and SQIVND (reference sequence). The CDR3 DNA is TGTGCCAGTAGCACGGCCGGGACTAGCGTATCTACCGGGGGGCTGTTTTTT. Amino acids: CASSTAGTSVSTGGLFF. The variable domain in full, with the rest retrieved from reference TRBV19 and TRBJ2-2, is DGGITQSPKYLFRKEGQNVTLSCEQNLNHDAMYWYRQDPGQGLRLIYYSQIVNDFQKGDIAEGYSVSREKKESFPLTVTSAQKNPTAFYLCASSTAGTSVSTGGLFFGEGSRLTVL.

This clonotype occurred many times. The chain combines TRBV6-5 with TRBJ1-1; D not resolved. In germline, CDR1 is MNHEY, CDR2 SVGAGI. Deletions cut 2 bases from V and 4 bases from J, with 5 bases between. The CDR3 consists of 12 residues. The CDR3 DNA reads as TGTGCCAGCAGTTACGTGGGCACTGAAGCTTTCTTT. This codes for CASSYVGTEAFF.

Notes on this clonotype: At one end the junction does not follow the germline gene, possibly because of a read error. This sequence joins TRBV12-3 or TRBV12-4 and TRBJ1-6; D may be TRBD1 (6 bases). This CDR3 region has 16 residues. The chain's CDR3 is CAGFKAGAGTGSPPHF. DNA of the CDR3: TGTGCCGGGTTCAAAGCGGGGGCGGGAACCGGTTCACCCCCCCACTTT.

The CDR3 sequence: CSVAWGRYTF. The CDR3 bases are TGCAGCGTGGCGTGGGGTCGCTACACCTTC. The chain carries TRBV29-1 and TRBJ1-2; D gene ambiguous. Trimming cost V 6 bases and J 9 bases, with 11 bases left between them. From germline, CDR1 is SQVTM and CDR2 ANQGSEA. This CDR3 is built from 10 residues.

In regard to this clonotype: A much larger clonotype is one base distant, so this may be a read error. The gene calls are TRBV12-3 or TRBV12-4 and TRBJ1-1; TRBD1 matches 11 bases. The CDR3 covers 17 residues. This CDR3 reads CASSTDGTGGVNTEASF. In DNA form, the CDR3 reads TGTGCCAGCAGTACCGACGGGACAGGGGGTGTGAACACTGAAGCTTCCTTT.

As for this clonotype: A read error may be the cause here, since a much bigger clone is one base away. The chain uses TRBV10-3 and TRBJ2-5; D is unclear. The CDR3 length is 10 residues. Germline V gene lookup returns CDR1 ENHRY and CDR2 SYGVKD. Trimming removed 7 bases at V and 7 bases at J, with 7 bases between. The CDR3 reads CAIMIRTQYF. In DNA, the CDR3 is TGTGCCATCATGATAAGGACCCAGTACTTC.